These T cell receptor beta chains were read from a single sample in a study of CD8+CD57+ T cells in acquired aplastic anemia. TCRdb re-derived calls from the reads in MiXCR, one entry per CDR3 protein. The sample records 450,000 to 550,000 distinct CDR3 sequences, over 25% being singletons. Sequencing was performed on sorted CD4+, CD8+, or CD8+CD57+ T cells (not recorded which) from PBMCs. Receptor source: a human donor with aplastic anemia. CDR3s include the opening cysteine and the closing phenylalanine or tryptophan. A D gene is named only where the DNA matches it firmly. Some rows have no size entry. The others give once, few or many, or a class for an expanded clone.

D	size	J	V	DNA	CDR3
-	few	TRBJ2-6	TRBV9	TGTGCCAGCAGCGGAACCACAGACTCTGGGGCCAACGTCCTGACTTTC	CASSGTTDSGANVLTF
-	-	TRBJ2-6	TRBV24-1	TGTGCCAGCAGTCTCGAAAGGGCCTCGGGTGCCAACGTCCTGACTTTC	CASSLERASGANVLTF
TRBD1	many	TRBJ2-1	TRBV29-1	TGCAGCGTCACTGAGACAGGGGGTGGTGAGCAGTTCTTC	CSVTETGGGEQFF
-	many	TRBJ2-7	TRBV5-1	TGCGCCAGCAGCTTGGTCGGGTCTTGGGAGCAGTACTTC	CASSLVGSWEQYF
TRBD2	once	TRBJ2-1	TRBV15	TGTGCCACCAGCAGAGATCCCGGGACTAGCGGGAGATACAATGAGCGGTTCTTC	CATSRDPGTSGRYNERFF
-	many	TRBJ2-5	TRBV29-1	TGCAGCGTTGAAGTACTAGCCCAAGAGACCCAGTACTTC	CSVEVLAQETQYF
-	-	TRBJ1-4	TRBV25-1	TGTGCCAGCAGGACCAGTGGGGCGTTTGAAAAACTGTTTTTT	CASRTSGAFEKLFF
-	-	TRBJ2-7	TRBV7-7	TGTGCTAGCAGTTTTTATGAGGGAGAGAACGAGCAGTACTTC	CASSFYEGENEQYF
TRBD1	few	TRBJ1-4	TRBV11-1	TGTGCCAGCAGCTGGACAGGGGGCTCAATCAATGAAAAACTGTTTTTT	CASSWTGGSINEKLFF
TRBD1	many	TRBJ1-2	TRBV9	TGTGCCAGCAGCGTAGGACAGGGGCTCCCCTATGGCTACACCTTC	CASSVGQGLPYGYTF
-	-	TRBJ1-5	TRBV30	TGTGCCTGGAGTGTACGGTCAGGGAGCAATCAGCCCCAGCATTTT	CAWSVRSGSNQPQHF